A selection of T cell receptor beta chains follows, all from one sample in a study of beta chain features in type 1 diabetes. Assay used: immunoSEQ multiplex PCR; TCRdb lists only in-frame clones, some missing. The sample contains 300,000 to 400,000 clones, roughly 12% of which appear only once. Specimen: naive CD4+ T cells from blood. Source of these receptors: a man younger than 35 in good health. The CDR3 runs from the conserved cysteine through the conserved F or W. The D gene is left open where the match is weak. Clone size is given for some rows only: seen once, a few or many times, or a class if the clone is expanded.

TRBV19	NA	NA	TRBJ2-5	CASSRQNQETQYF	TGTGCCAGTAGCCGACAGAACCAAGAGACCCAGTACTTC
TRBV6-1	few	NA	TRBJ1-1	CASSDLVNTEAFF	TGTGCCAGCAGTGATCTAGTGAACACTGAAGCTTTCTTT
TRBV9	NA	TRBD1	TRBJ2-3	CASSVGNRGGTDTQYF	TGTGCCAGCAGCGTGGGGAACAGGGGAGGCACAGATACGCAGTATTTT
TRBV4-3	NA	TRBD1	TRBJ2-1	CASSQEARDRGYNEQFF	TGCGCCAGCAGCCAAGAAGCCCGGGACAGGGGATACAATGAGCAGTTCTTC
TRBV7-9	NA	TRBD1	TRBJ2-7	CASSGNRGRQYF	TGTGCCAGCAGCGGAAACAGGGGACGGCAGTACTTC
TRBV9	few	NA	TRBJ2-1	CASSEDTYSYNEQFF	TGTGCCAGCAGCGAGGACACTTACTCCTACAATGAGCAGTTCTTC
TRBV27	few	TRBD2	TRBJ2-7	CASRKPLSSGRGQQYF	TGTGCCAGCAGAAAACCTTTGAGTAGCGGGAGAGGCCAGCAGTACTTC
TRBV7-3	NA	NA	TRBJ2-1	CASSLTSNYNEQFF	TGTGCCAGCAGCTTAACCAGTAACTACAATGAGCAGTTCTTC
TRBV12-5	NA	TRBD2	TRBJ2-1	CASGLGGLAGGLEQFF	TGTGCTAGTGGTTTGGGGGGACTAGCGGGAGGACTAGAGCAGTTCTTC
TRBV9	NA	TRBD2	TRBJ2-3	CASSVTSNTDTQYF	TGTGCCAGCAGCGTGACTAGCAACACAGATACGCAGTATTTT
TRBV6-5	few	TRBD1	TRBJ1-1	CASSQGVYTEAFF	TGTGCCAGCAGTCAGGGGGTATACACTGAAGCTTTCTTT
TRBV4-3	NA	TRBD1	TRBJ2-6	CASSQESPDRSGANVLTF	TGCGCCAGCAGCCAAGAATCTCCGGACAGGTCCGGGGCCAACGTCCTGACTTTC
TRBV11-2	NA	NA	TRBJ2-7	CASSLWLEQYF	TGTGCCAGCAGCTTGTGGCTGGAGCAGTACTTC
TRBV5-4	few	TRBD1	TRBJ2-1	CAVYRGYGNEQFF	TGTGCCGTATACAGGGGGTATGGCAATGAGCAGTTCTTC
TRBV28	NA	NA	TRBJ1-2	CASSFSGITF	TGTGCCAGCAGTTTTTCGGGGATTACCTTC
TRBV15	NA	TRBD1	TRBJ2-1	CATSRSPPGQGAWAQFF	TGTGCCACCAGCAGATCGCCTCCGGGACAGGGGGCGTGGGCGCAGTTCTTC
TRBV5-1	few	NA	TRBJ2-4	CASSQYTGMVAKNIQYF	TGCGCCAGCAGCCAGTATACAGGGATGGTAGCCAAAAACATTCAGTACTTC
TRBV10-3	few	NA	TRBJ2-3	CAISESEGLPTYSTDTQYF	TGTGCCATCAGTGAGTCGGAGGGGCTCCCGACGTATTCAACAGATACGCAGTATTTT
TRBV28	NA	NA	TRBJ2-5	CASKGRRSGQETQYF	TGTGCCAGTAAAGGACGAAGGTCGGGGCAAGAGACCCAGTACTTC
TRBV5-4	few	TRBD2	TRBJ2-5	CASAEFWGGETQYF	TGTGCCAGCGCTGAATTTTGGGGGGGAGAGACCCAGTACTTC
TRBV5-4	NA	NA	TRBJ2-5	CASSFHSGGQETQYF	TGTGCCAGCAGCTTCCACTCGGGTGGCCAAGAGACCCAGTACTTC
TRBV29-1	NA	TRBD2	TRBJ2-1	CSVSGTRVYEQFF	TGCAGCGTTAGCGGGACTAGGGTCTATGAGCAGTTCTTC
TRBV10-3	NA	NA	TRBJ2-3	CAIRLTDTQYF	TGTGCCATCCGTCTCACAGATACGCAGTATTTT
TRBV18	few	TRBD1	TRBJ2-7	CASSPGQGTYEQYF	TGTGCCAGCTCCCCGGGACAGGGAACGTACGAGCAGTACTTC
TRBV18	NA	NA	TRBJ1-1	CASSPPGWGADTEAFF	TGTGCCAGCTCACCACCGGGGTGGGGCGCAGACACTGAAGCTTTCTTT
TRBV11-2	few	TRBD1	TRBJ1-2	CASSLATGTGSF	TGTGCCAGCAGCTTAGCCACCGGGACAGGGTCTTTC
TRBV19	NA	NA	TRBJ2-5	CASSPARDNAQETQYF	TGTGCCAGTAGTCCAGCACGGGACAACGCTCAAGAGACCCAGTACTTC
TRBV7-2	NA	TRBD2	TRBJ2-5	CASSLTRLAGGLLEETQYF	TGTGCCAGCAGCTTAACCCGACTAGCGGGAGGGCTATTGGAGGAGACCCAGTACTTC
TRBV7-2	few	NA	TRBJ1-1	CASSLNQAGAGVDTEAFF	TGTGCCAGCAGCTTGAATCAGGCAGGGGCAGGGGTTGACACTGAAGCTTTCTTT
TRBV9	NA	TRBD1	TRBJ2-6	CASSERPGQGSSGANVLTF	TGTGCCAGCAGCGAACGACCGGGACAGGGTTCTTCTGGGGCCAACGTCCTGACTTTC
TRBV30	few	NA	TRBJ1-5	CAWSYGLPGQPQHF	TGTGCCTGGAGTTACGGTCTACCGGGTCAGCCCCAGCATTTT
TRBV11-2	NA	NA	TRBJ2-7	CASSRDIYEQYF	TGTGCCAGCAGCCGGGACATCTACGAGCAGTACTTC
TRBV4-3	many	NA	TRBJ2-5	CASSQDSEETQYF	TGCGCCAGCAGCCAAGATAGCGAAGAGACCCAGTACTTC
TRBV7-9	NA	TRBD1	TRBJ2-3	CASSRTGQGAADTQYF	TGTGCCAGCAGCCGAACAGGACAGGGGGCCGCAGATACGCAGTATTTT
TRBV9	NA	NA	TRBJ2-7	CASSPREGVPSYEQYF	TGTGCCAGCAGCCCTAGAGAGGGGGTACCCTCCTACGAGCAGTACTTC
TRBV5-1	NA	TRBD1	TRBJ1-2	CASSPTDRGPAVIYGYTF	TGCGCCAGCAGCCCTACTGACAGGGGCCCTGCGGTAATCTATGGCTACACCTTC
TRBV5-1	few	NA	TRBJ2-2	CASSPSRPGTRNTGELFF	TGCGCCAGCAGCCCTTCCCGACCTGGGACTCGAAACACCGGGGAGCTGTTTTTT
TRBV4-1	NA	TRBD1	TRBJ2-3	CASSQDRGHGDTQYF	TGCGCCAGCAGCCAAGACAGGGGGCATGGGGATACGCAGTATTTT
TRBV25-1	NA	NA	TRBJ1-2	CASSPTFPYYGYTF	TGTGCCAGCTCCCCGACATTTCCGTACTATGGCTACACCTTC
TRBV9	NA	NA	TRBJ2-7	CASSVGGDNSYEQYF	TGTGCCAGCAGCGTAGGAGGGGACAACTCCTACGAGCAGTACTTC
TRBV5-1	NA	TRBD1	TRBJ2-1	CASSLTGQGASNSNEQFF	TGCGCCAGCAGCTTGACGGGACAGGGGGCGAGTAATAGCAATGAGCAGTTCTTC
TRBV10-3	NA	TRBD1	TRBJ1-5	CAISESPTGASNQPQHF	TGTGCCATCAGTGAGTCCCCCACAGGGGCAAGCAATCAGCCCCAGCATTTT
TRBV19	NA	TRBD1	TRBJ2-2	CASSIPTGGGTGELFF	TGTGCCAGTAGTATCCCAACAGGGGGCGGCACCGGGGAGCTGTTTTTT
TRBV6-5	few	NA	TRBJ1-4	CASKSQGDEKLFF	TGTGCCAGCAAATCCCAGGGTGACGAAAAACTGTTTTTT
TRBV6-5	few	NA	TRBJ2-1	CASSYSASKEQFF	TGTGCCAGCAGTTACTCAGCCTCCAAGGAGCAGTTCTTC
TRBV2	NA	NA	TRBJ1-2	CASSEGGAYGYTF	TGTGCCAGCAGTGAAGGGGGCGCATATGGCTACACCTTC
TRBV30	few	NA	TRBJ1-1	CAWSAQGNTEAFF	TGTGCCTGGAGTGCACAGGGGAACACTGAAGCTTTCTTT
TRBV5-4	few	TRBD2	TRBJ2-3	CASSLAGGGTDTQYF	TGTGCCAGCAGCTTGGCGGGGGGGGGAACAGATACGCAGTATTTT
TRBV29-1	NA	NA	TRBJ1-2	CSVVGGAFVYGYTF	TGCAGCGTTGTTGGAGGGGCGTTCGTCTATGGCTACACCTTC
TRBV10-3	few	TRBD2	TRBJ2-2	CAISLGLAGGTGELFF	TGTGCCATCAGCCTTGGACTAGCGGGAGGCACCGGGGAGCTGTTTTTT
TRBV5-1	NA	TRBD2	TRBJ2-1	CASSLAIAGGYNEQFF	TGCGCCAGCAGCTTGGCCATAGCGGGGGGATACAATGAGCAGTTCTTC
TRBV30	NA	NA	TRBJ2-5	CAWSVDRQETQYF	TGTGCCTGGAGTGTTGACAGACAAGAGACCCAGTACTTC
TRBV6-6	NA	TRBD2	TRBJ2-5	CASSYIGGSGETQYF	TGTGCCAGCAGTTACATCGGCGGGAGCGGTGAGACCCAGTACTTC